Below, 3 T cell receptor beta chains from the same sample are listed, as sequenced in a study of long-term antiretroviral therapy in people with HIV. immunoSEQ v3.0 was run at survey level. This table comes from immunoSEQ multiplex PCR, and its TCRdb copy is limited to in-frame clones, with some not included. The sample lists roughly 20,000 clones, about 81% occurring once. The sample in question was unsorted PBMCs, obtained 1.5 years after starting antiretroviral therapy. The receptors originated from a man aged 25 to 40 with HIV.

The chain employs TRBV5-1 and TRBJ1-1; D possibly corresponds to TRBD1 (5 bases). The CDR3 sequence is 14 residues long. CDR1 is SGHRS, CDR2 YFSETQ, per germline. Deletions cut 0 bases from V and 4 bases from J, with 10 bases between. The CDR3 sequence is CASSLEGQGTEAFF. In nucleotides, the CDR3 is TGCGCCAGCAGCTTGGAGGGTCAGGGCACTGAAGCTTTCTTT.

This clone came up a few times. The rearrangement links TRBV30 to TRBJ1-1; no clear D. This CDR3 is 11 amino acids long. The V gene lost 5 bases and the J gene lost 9 bases, with 13 bases spanning the gap. Germline V CDR1 and CDR2: GTSNPN, SVGIG (reference sequence). CDR3 in DNA: TGTGCCTGGGACCCAGGAGCCCAAGCTTTCTTT. Protein product: CAWDPGAQAFF.

In its sample, this clone was seen a few times. The J gene is TRBJ1-1, the V gene TRBV28; 9 positions agree with TRBD1. V gave up 5 bases and J gave up 5 bases; unmatched junction bases: 9. CDR1 MDHEN and CDR2 SYDVKM come from the germline V gene. CDR3 length: 15 amino acids. DNA for the CDR3: TGTGCCAGCAGTGCAGCACAGGGGGCGCGGACTGAAGCTTTCTTT. As protein: CASSAAQGARTEAFF.